Below are 21 T cell receptor beta chains sequenced from a single sample in a study of T cell responses to AZD1222 COVID-19 vaccine. Only in-frame clones appear in the TCRdb table, and some are missing; sequencing was by immunoSEQ multiplex PCR. The data contain over 150,000 clones, 87% of them singletons. This specimen consisted of peripheral blood, obtained 28 days after the second AZD1222 dose. All receptors derive from an adult who received the AZD1222 COVID-19 vaccine.

The V gene is TRBV6-7, the J gene TRBJ1-1; D unresolved. TRBV6-7 is assigned to the ORF class and has an uncertain function. There are 13 residues in the CDR3. Deletions cut 2 bases from V and 5 bases from J, with 9 bases between. The CDR3 DNA is TGTGCCAGCAGTTACATGGGGAGGACTGAAGCTTTCTTT. It encodes CASSYMGRTEAFF.

The genes are TRBV19 and TRBJ1-2; D perhaps matches TRBD1 (6 bases). The CDR3 is 14 amino acids. Germline V gene lookup returns CDR1 LNHDA and CDR2 SQIVND (reference sequence). Trimming left V 11 bases short and J 2 bases short, with 18 bases between. The chain's CDR3 is CAGQVGQNNYGYTF. CDR3 nucleotides: TGTGCCGGGCAGGTTGGACAGAACAACTATGGCTACACCTTC.

The chain uses TRBV12-5 and TRBJ1-5; D is possibly TRBD1 (6 bases). CDR1 is LGHNT and CDR2 is FRNRAP in the germline V gene. V shed 3 bases and J shed 9 bases, with 18 bases lying between them. The CDR3 runs to 15 residues. The CDR3 protein is CASGLRGGVGLPQHF. The CDR3 nucleotides are TGTGCTAGTGGTTTAAGGGGGGGAGTAGGTTTGCCCCAGCATTTT.

This sequence joins TRBV4-1 and TRBJ2-2; no definite D call. The V and J ends lost 4 bases and 7 bases respectively, with 7 bases between them. CDR1 MGHRA and CDR2 YSYEKL come from the germline V gene. This CDR3 has 12 amino acids. CDR3 DNA sequence: TGCGCCAGCAGCCTGAACGGCGGGGAGCTGTTTTTT. Translation gives CASSLNGGELFF.

V usage is TRBV6-4 and J usage is TRBJ2-1; 13 positions match TRBD2. With V trimmed by 0 bases and J by 9 bases, 8 bases remained unmatched. CDR1 is MRHNA, CDR2 SNTAGT, per germline. The CDR3 runs to 17 residues. This CDR3 is CASSDSLAGGDQGEQFF. The CDR3 bases are TGTGCCAGCAGTGACTCACTAGCGGGGGGGGACCAGGGTGAGCAGTTCTTC.

This clone occurred a few times. The chain employs TRBV5-1 and TRBJ2-5, with TRBD2 matching 8 bases. V was pared by 4 bases and J by 5 bases, with 13 bases of the junction left unmatched. The CDR3 spans 16 residues. Looked up from germline, CDR1 is SGHRS and CDR2 is YFSETQ. CDR3 coding DNA: TGCGCCAGCAGCGGAAATAGCGGGGTCCAGGGGGAGACCCAGTACTTC. It specifies CASSGNSGVQGETQYF. The full variable domain, with the rest looked up from reference TRBV5-1 and TRBJ2-5, is KAGVTQTPRYLIKTRGQQVTLSCSPISGHRSVSWYQQTPGQGLQFLFEYFSETQRNKGNFPGRFSGRQFSNSRSEMNVSTLELGDSALYLCASSGNSGVQGETQYFGPGTRLLVL.

The chain couples TRBV24-1 to TRBJ2-5; TRBD2 is a possible D gene (5 bases). The V end was cut by 3 bases, the J end by 4 bases, with 11 bases between. The CDR3 is 14 residues long. Germline V gene sequence: CDR1 KGHDR, CDR2 SFDVKD. The chain's CDR3 is CATSDKGGGETQYF. CDR3 coding DNA: TGTGCCACCAGTGATAAAGGAGGAGGAGAGACCCAGTACTTC.

The rearrangement uses TRBV9 and TRBJ2-1; a possible D gene is TRBD2 (6 bases). V shed 0 bases and J shed 3 bases, with 7 bases lying between them. The CDR3 has 14 residues. Looked up from germline, CDR1 is SGDLS and CDR2 is YYNGEE. CDR3 in DNA: TGTGCCAGCAGCGTAGGGGGGGACTACAATGAGCAGTTCTTC. Its translation is CASSVGGDYNEQFF.

The CDR3 reads CASSSTVRSYNEQFF. The CDR3 DNA sequence: TGTGCCAGCAGTTCAACAGTGAGATCCTACAATGAGCAGTTCTTC. The chain couples TRBV27 to TRBJ2-1; no clear D gene. There are 15 residues in the CDR3. V lost 4 bases, J lost 1 base, and 11 bases lay in between. The germline V gene encodes CDR1 MNHEY and CDR2 SMNVEV (reference sequence).

The chain employs TRBV19 and TRBJ2-7, with D tentatively TRBD1 (5 bases). Germline V CDR1 and CDR2: LNHDA, SQIVND (reference sequence). The V end lost 4 bases, the J end lost 0 bases, and 10 bases lay between the germline ends. The length of the CDR3 is 14 residues. The CDR3 protein is CASSTTDSSYEQYF. In nucleotides, the CDR3 is TGTGCCAGTAGTACAACCGACAGCTCCTACGAGCAGTACTTC.

The chain uses TRBV6-4 and TRBJ1-1, with 8 bases that match TRBD1. Trimming removed 6 bases from V and 5 bases from J; junction bases left unmatched: 5. The CDR3 consists of 13 residues. Looked up from germline, CDR1 is MRHNA and CDR2 is SNTAGT. This chain's CDR3 is CASSGTGGTEAFF. The CDR3 nucleotides read TGTGCCAGCAGCGGGACAGGTGGGACTGAAGCTTTCTTT.

The chain employs TRBV5-1 and TRBJ1-1, with TRBD1 as a possible D gene (6 bases). Trimming shortened V by 5 bases and J by 3 bases, and 11 bases separated the two germline ends. The CDR3 has 13 residues. Germline loops: CDR1 SGHRS, CDR2 YFSETQ. The CDR3 DNA reads TGCGCCAGCAGTTTTGGACAGTACACTGAAGCTTTCTTT. It yields the protein CASSFGQYTEAFF.

V and J are TRBV6-2 or TRBV6-3 and TRBJ1-4; TRBD1 matches 7 bases. This CDR3 contains 17 residues. Germline lookup yields CDR1 MNHEY and CDR2 SVGEGT. The trim removed 4 bases at V and 6 bases at J, leaving 14 bases unmatched. The CDR3 DNA is TGTGCCAGCAGTTTCCCGGGACAGCGGGGGATAGATGAAAAACTGTTTTTT. Its protein product is CASSFPGQRGIDEKLFF.

V and J are TRBV18 and TRBJ2-2; TRBD1 or TRBD2 may be the D gene (5 bases each). CDR3 length: 16 residues. With 3 bases removed from V and 1 base from J, the gap between germline ends came to 12 bases. From germline, CDR1 is KGHSH and CDR2 LQKENI. The CDR3 DNA sequence: TGTGCCAGCTCACCTACGGGACGGCTGAACACCGGGGAGCTGTTTTTT. Translating it yields CASSPTGRLNTGELFF.

The rearrangement links TRBV19 to TRBJ1-2, with unresolved D. Germline V lookup: CDR1 LNHDA, CDR2 SQIVND (reference sequence). V was clipped by 5 bases and J by 2 bases, with 6 bases between them. The CDR3 is 12 residues long. This CDR3 is CASSGRNYGYTF. CDR3 coding DNA: TGTGCCAGTAGTGGACGAAACTATGGCTACACCTTC. The full variable domain, in which reference TRBV19 and TRBJ1-2 provide the parts outside the CDR3, is DGGITQSPKYLFRKEGQNVTLSCEQNLNHDAMYWYRQDPGQGLRLIYYSQIVNDFQKGDIAEGYSVSREKKESFPLTVTSAQKNPTAFYLCASSGRNYGYTFGSGTRLTVV.

This rearrangement joins TRBV3-1 (or the pseudogene TRBV3-2) to TRBJ2-7; TRBD2 matches at 8 bases. The germline CDR1 and CDR2 sequences are LGHDT and YNNKEL (reference sequence). CDR3 size: 14 residues. The ends lost 4 bases at V and 3 bases at J; junction bases unmatched: 5. CDR3 protein: CASSLLAGGYEQYF. The DNA for the CDR3 is TGTGCCAGCAGCCTTCTGGCGGGGGGCTACGAGCAGTACTTC.

The chain joins TRBV12-5 to TRBJ2-7; TRBD2 aligns across 8 bases. CDR1 and CDR2 from the germline V gene are LGHNT and FRNRAP. This CDR3 region has 14 residues. V was pared by 1 base and J by 6 bases, with 5 bases of the junction left unmatched. DNA for the CDR3: TGTGCTAGTGGTTTGGCGGGGGGGCCATTCGAGCAGTACTTC. It codes for CASGLAGGPFEQYF.

The V gene is TRBV5-1, the J gene TRBJ1-3, with TRBD1 matching 8 bases. Germline assignment: CDR1 SGHRS and CDR2 YFSETQ. J gave up 4 bases and V 4 bases, and 4 bases lay outside the gene matches. The CDR3 is 14 amino acids. CDR3 sequence reads: CASSPGQGGNTIYF. CDR3 bases: TGCGCCAGCAGCCCAGGACAGGGAGGAAACACCATATATTTT.

This chain joins TRBV11-3 and TRBJ1-6, with a weak D call TRBD1 (5 bases). The CDR3 has 14 amino acids. V was shortened by 0 bases and J by 9 bases, with 9 bases between the two germline ends. Looked up from germline, CDR1 is SGHNT and CDR2 is YENEEA. The CDR3 DNA is TGTGCCAGCAGCTTAGAGGGGCAAGGTTCACCCCTCCACTTT. The encoded protein is CASSLEGQGSPLHF. The full variable domain, with the rest looked up from reference TRBV11-3 and TRBJ1-6, is EAGVVQSPRYKIIEKKQPVAFWCNPISGHNTLYWYLQNLGQGPELLIRYENEEAVDDSQLPKDRFSAERLKGVDSTLKIQPAELGDSAVYLCASSLEGQGSPLHFGNGTRLTVT.

The genes are TRBV19 and TRBJ2-3, with D tentatively TRBD1 (6 bases). The CDR3 contains 17 residues. V dropped 0 bases and J dropped 4 bases, with 17 bases sitting between them. From germline, CDR1 is LNHDA and CDR2 SQIVND (reference sequence). Here the CDR3 reads CASSIDGYRAVADTQYF. CDR3 DNA: TGTGCCAGTAGTATAGATGGTTACAGGGCGGTCGCAGATACGCAGTATTTT.

The chain has TRBV5-1 and TRBJ2-3, with D unresolved. Trimming pared 4 bases from V and 4 bases from J, leaving 7 bases between. Germline CDR1 and CDR2: SGHRS and YFSETQ. This CDR3 has 12 amino acids. Here the CDR3 DNA reads TGCGCCAGCAGCCAAGGCGCAGATACGCAGTATTTT. Its translation is CASSQGADTQYF.